The T cell receptor beta chain described here comes from a study of T and B cells in COVID-19 patients. Multiplex PCR with BIOMED2 TRB-A/B primer pools amplified TRB rearrangements. TCRdb independently ran MiXCR on the multiplex PCR reads; one entry per CDR3 protein. Of 8,000 to 9,500 distinct CDR3 sequences listed, approximately 29% are singletons. Blood genomic DNA input for TRB amplification was roughly 220-500 ng. This receptor was obtained from a human donor who had recovered from COVID-19. Sequences were obtained from blood.

CDR3 DNA: TGTGCCAGTCGCGCCGGGGGAATAGCGGGGATTACGCAGTATTTT. Its translation: CASRAGGIAGITQYF. The chain carries TRBV11-1 and TRBJ2-3; the match to TRBD2 covers 8 bases. This CDR3 region has 15 residues. Looked up from germline, CDR1 is SGHAT and CDR2 is FQDESV (reference sequence). Trimming removed 9 bases from V and 8 bases from J; junction bases left unmatched: 16.